This TCR beta chain was recorded in a study of blood T cell repertoires in COVID-19 (TCRdb year 2020). About the full investigation: The collaborator samples originated in the United States, Italy and Spain and spanned the acute and convalescent phases of COVID-19. The prospective study material was composed of cDNA or gDNA derived from T cells, B-cell-depleted T cells, or PBMCs. Subjects who had been exposed to COVID-19, were actively infected with it, or had recovered from it provided the deeply sampled blood TCRbeta repertoires that made up the dataset. The repertoires were made available in a free public database intended to serve as a resource for research on the immune response to SARS-CoV-2. The samples were drawn from the first 160 participants of the ongoing ImmuneRACE study and from under 1,500 subjects provided by 6 global collaborators. The sample metadata nearly always contained a de-identified subject ID, COVID-19 status, age in years and sex. Where HLA class I and class II types were available, the types were taken from metadata supplied by the sample provider, not from assay-based typing. General study outcomes and caveats: The amount of clinical and demographic metadata varied by source and participant and was provided uncurated.

The immunoSEQ Assay, a bias-controlled multiplex PCR, was used to amplify TCRbeta CDR3 regions from genomic DNA. From the authors' description of their analysis: The number of nucleated cells in each sample was estimated from the amplification of reference gene primers within the assay. To quantify the absolute abundance of each unique TCRbeta CDR3 rearrangement, sequence reads were collapsed and filtered. Productive Simpson clonality was computed per sample as the square root of Simpson's diversity index over productive rearrangements. As stored in TCRdb, this immuneACCESS dataset retains in-frame rearrangements with V and J assigned. A fraction of the clones does not appear; measured against another copy, unresolved V genes explain less than half of the discrepancy, and the remainder lacks a known reason. The V and J calls and the clone size are those of that table, but D and trimming were determined from the DNA. This sample comprises 370,000 or so clones, about 90% of them detected only once. The ten largest clones represent 1% to 1.5% of the sample.

CDR1 and CDR2 are read off the germline V gene (reference sequence) as MNHNY and SVGAGI. The CDR3, from cysteine to phenylalanine, totals 13 residues. The sequence is cut down to CDR3 DNA, 39 bases in frame from base 1. V drops 7 bases and J drops 2 bases, leaving 12 bases in between. Note on this clone: Its antigen target is currently unknown. Base qualities are missing; no much larger clone stands one base away.

Participants in the prospective study were enrolled through a virtual design, were aged about 18 to 90 years, and lived in fewer than 30 United States geographic areas. In the prospective study, participants were assigned to cohorts based on the clinical history participants reported in a screening survey and a study questionnaire. ImmuneRACE Cohort 3 recovered participants were defined by two consecutive negative NP/OP PCR tests, healthcare professional clearance, or symptom resolution. In the prospective study, whole blood, serum and a nasopharyngeal or oropharyngeal swab were collected from each participant by mobile phlebotomists. Participants in the prospective study had the option to provide additional blood draws and questionnaires over an approximately 2-month period. Blood samples from the prospective study were shipped frozen or at room temperature prior to DNA extraction.

The source is a man aged 30-40 years who had recovered from COVID-19. The sample consisted of PBMCs or T cells enriched from blood (not recorded which). Recombination linked TRBV6-6 to TRBJ2-7, and perhaps TRBD1 as D gene, on 6 matching bases. The CDR3 reads as follows: CASKQGLTYEQYF. The DNA is TGTGCCAGCAAACAGGGTCTTACCTACGAGCAGTACTTC.